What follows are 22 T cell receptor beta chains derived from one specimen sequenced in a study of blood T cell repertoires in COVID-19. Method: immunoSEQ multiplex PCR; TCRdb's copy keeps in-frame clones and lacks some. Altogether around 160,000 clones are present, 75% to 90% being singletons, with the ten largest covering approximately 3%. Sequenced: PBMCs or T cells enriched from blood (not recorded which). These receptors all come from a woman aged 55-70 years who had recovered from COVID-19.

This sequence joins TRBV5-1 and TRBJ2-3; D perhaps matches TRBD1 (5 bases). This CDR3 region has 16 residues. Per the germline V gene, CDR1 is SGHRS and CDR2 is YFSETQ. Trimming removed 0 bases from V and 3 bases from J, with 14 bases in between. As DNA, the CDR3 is TGCGCCAGCAGCTTGGTACTCACTGGGGCGACAGATACGCAGTATTTT. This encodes CASSLVLTGATDTQYF.

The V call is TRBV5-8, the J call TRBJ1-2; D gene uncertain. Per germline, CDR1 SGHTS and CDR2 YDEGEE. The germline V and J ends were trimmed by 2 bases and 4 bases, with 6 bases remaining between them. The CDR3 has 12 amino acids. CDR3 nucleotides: TGTGCCAGCAGCTTAGGAGGCTATGGCTACACCTTC. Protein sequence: CASSLGGYGYTF.

This chain's CDR3 is CASSGSREDTQYF. CDR3 coding DNA: TGTGCCAGCAGTGGTTCACGGGAGGATACGCAGTATTTT. The chain has TRBV2 and TRBJ2-3, with a possible D match to TRBD2 (6 bases). The CDR3 contains 13 residues. CDR1 and CDR2 from the germline V gene are SNHLY and FYNNEI. The V end was cut by 4 bases, the J end by 6 bases, with 11 bases between.

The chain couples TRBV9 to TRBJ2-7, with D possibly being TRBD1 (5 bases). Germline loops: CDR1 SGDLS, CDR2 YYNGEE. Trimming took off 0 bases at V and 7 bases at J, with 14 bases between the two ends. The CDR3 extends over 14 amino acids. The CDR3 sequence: CASSVGPGPKEQYF. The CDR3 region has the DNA TGTGCCAGCAGCGTAGGCCCAGGGCCTAAGGAGCAGTACTTC.

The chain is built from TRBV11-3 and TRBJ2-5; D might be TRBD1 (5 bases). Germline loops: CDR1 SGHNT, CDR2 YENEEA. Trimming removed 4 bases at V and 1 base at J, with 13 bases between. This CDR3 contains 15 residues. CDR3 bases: TGTGCCAGCAGCTCCTTGGGGCAGGGCCAAGAGACCCAGTACTTC. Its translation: CASSSLGQGQETQYF.

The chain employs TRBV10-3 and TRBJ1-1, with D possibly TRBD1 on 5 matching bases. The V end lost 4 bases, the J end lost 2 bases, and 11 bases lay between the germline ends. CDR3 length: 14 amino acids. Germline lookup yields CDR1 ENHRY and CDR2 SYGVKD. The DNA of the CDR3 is TGTGCCATCAGTGGCTTCGGGGGTAACACTGAAGCTTTCTTT. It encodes CAISGFGGNTEAFF.

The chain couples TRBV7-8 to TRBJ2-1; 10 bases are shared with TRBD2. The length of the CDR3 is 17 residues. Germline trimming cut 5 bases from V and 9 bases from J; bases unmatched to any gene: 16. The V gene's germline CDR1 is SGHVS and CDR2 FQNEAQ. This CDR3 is CASSQTSGANYKGEQFF. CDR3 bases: TGTGCCAGCAGCCAAACTAGCGGGGCCAATTACAAGGGTGAGCAGTTCTTC.

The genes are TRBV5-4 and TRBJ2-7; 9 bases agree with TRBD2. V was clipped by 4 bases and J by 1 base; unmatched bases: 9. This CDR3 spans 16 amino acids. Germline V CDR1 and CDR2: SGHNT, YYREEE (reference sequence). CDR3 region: CASSTTSSGDSYEQYF. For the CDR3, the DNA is TGTGCCAGCAGCACAACTTCTAGCGGGGATTCCTACGAGCAGTACTTC.

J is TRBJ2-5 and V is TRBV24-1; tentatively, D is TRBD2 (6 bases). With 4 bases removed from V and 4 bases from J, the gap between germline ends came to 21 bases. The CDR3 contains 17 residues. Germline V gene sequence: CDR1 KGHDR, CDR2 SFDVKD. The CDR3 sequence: CATSELSGGGLVETQYF. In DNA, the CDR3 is TGTGCCACCAGTGAGTTGTCTGGGGGAGGCCTCGTAGAGACCCAGTACTTC.

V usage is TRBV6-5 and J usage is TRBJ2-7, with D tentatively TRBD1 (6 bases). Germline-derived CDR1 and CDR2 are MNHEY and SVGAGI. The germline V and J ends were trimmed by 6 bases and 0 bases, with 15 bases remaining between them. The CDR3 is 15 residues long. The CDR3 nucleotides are TGTGCCAGCAGAACCCGGACAGCTAGCTCCTACGAGCAGTACTTC. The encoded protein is CASRTRTASSYEQYF.

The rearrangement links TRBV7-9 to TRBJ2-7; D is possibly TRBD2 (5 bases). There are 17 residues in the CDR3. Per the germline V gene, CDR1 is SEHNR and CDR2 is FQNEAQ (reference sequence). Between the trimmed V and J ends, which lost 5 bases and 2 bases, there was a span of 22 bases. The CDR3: CASSAPGSAGVTYEQYF. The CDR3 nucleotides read TGTGCCAGCAGCGCGCCGGGGTCGGCAGGTGTAACCTACGAGCAGTACTTC.

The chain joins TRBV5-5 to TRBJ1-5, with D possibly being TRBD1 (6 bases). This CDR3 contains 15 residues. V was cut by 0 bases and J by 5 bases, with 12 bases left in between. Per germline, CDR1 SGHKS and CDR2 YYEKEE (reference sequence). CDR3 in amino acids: CASSLDGGQYQPQHF. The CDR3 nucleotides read TGTGCCAGCAGCTTGGACGGGGGGCAGTATCAGCCCCAGCATTTT.

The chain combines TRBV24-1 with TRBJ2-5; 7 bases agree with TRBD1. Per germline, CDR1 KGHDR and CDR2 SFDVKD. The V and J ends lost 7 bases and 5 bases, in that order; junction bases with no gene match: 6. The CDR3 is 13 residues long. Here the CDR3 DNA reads TGTGCCACCAGGGACAGGTTCATGGAGACCCAGTACTTC. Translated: CATRDRFMETQYF.

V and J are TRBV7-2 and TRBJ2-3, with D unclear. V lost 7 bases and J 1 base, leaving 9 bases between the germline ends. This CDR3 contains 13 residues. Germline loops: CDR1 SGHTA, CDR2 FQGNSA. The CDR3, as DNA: TGTGCCAGCAACCCGCGCGGCACAGATACGCAGTATTTT. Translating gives CASNPRGTDTQYF.

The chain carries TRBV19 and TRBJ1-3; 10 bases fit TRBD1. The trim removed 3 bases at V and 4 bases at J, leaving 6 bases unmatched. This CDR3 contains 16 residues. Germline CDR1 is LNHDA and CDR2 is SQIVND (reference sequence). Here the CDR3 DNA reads TGTGCCAGTAGTATGGGACAGGGGTTGGAAGGAAACACCATATATTTT. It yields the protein CASSMGQGLEGNTIYF.

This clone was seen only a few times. The CDR3 here is CASSAEGWDTEAFF. The CDR3, as DNA: TGTGCCAGCAGCGCTGAGGGATGGGACACTGAAGCTTTCTTT. The rearrangement joins TRBV9 to TRBJ1-1; the D is unclear. Trimming stripped 3 bases from V and 3 bases from J, with 12 bases between. Germline CDR1 and CDR2: SGDLS and YYNGEE. The CDR3 loop spans 14 amino acids.

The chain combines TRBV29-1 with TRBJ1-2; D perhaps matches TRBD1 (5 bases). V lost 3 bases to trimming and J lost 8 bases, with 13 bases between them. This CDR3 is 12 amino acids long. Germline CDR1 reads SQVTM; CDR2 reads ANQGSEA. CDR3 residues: CSVEVRGGGYTF. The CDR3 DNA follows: TGCAGCGTTGAGGTTAGGGGCGGCGGCTACACCTTC.

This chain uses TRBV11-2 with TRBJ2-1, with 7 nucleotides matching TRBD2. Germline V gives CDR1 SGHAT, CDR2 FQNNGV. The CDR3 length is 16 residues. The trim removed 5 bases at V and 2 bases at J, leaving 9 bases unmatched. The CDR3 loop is CASSPTGGTTYNEQFF. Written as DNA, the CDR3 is TGTGCCAGCAGCCCGACTGGTGGGACTACCTACAATGAGCAGTTCTTC.

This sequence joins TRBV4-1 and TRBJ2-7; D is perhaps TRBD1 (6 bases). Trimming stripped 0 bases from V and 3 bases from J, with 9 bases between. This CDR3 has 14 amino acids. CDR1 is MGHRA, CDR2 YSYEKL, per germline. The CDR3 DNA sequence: TGCGCCAGCAGCCAAGACTTGACAGGCTACGAGCAGTACTTC. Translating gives CASSQDLTGYEQYF.

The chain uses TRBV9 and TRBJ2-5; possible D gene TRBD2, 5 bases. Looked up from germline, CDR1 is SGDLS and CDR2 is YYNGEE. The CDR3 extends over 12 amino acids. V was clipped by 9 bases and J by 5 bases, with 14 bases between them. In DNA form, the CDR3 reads TGTGCCACCCCCGCGGGTGGGGAGACCCAGTACTTC. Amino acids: CATPAGGETQYF.

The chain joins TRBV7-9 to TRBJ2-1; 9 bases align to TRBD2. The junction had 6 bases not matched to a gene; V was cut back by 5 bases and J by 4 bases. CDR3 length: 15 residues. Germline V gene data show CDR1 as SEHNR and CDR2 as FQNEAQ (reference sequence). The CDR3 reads CASSPPSGGYNEQFF. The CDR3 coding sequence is TGTGCCAGCAGCCCCCCCAGCGGGGGGTACAATGAGCAGTTCTTC.

The CDR3 is CASSLEGLSNQPQHF. CDR3 DNA: TGCGCCAGCAGCTTGGAGGGGCTTAGCAATCAGCCCCAGCATTTT. The J gene is TRBJ1-5, the V gene TRBV5-1, with D perhaps matching TRBD1 (5 bases). CDR1 SGHRS and CDR2 YFSETQ come from the germline V gene. V was shortened by 0 bases and J by 0 bases, with 7 bases between the two germline ends. The CDR3 contains 15 residues. Full variable domain (outside the CDR3, taken from reference TRBV5-1 and TRBJ1-5): KAGVTQTPRYLIKTRGQQVTLSCSPISGHRSVSWYQQTPGQGLQFLFEYFSETQRNKGNFPGRFSGRQFSNSRSEMNVSTLELGDSALYLCASSLEGLSNQPQHFGDGTRLSIL.